The source of this T cell receptor (beta chain) is a study of T cell repertoires in cytomegalovirus infection. TCRdb called the reads again in MiXCR, with one record for every CDR3 protein. The sample shows nearly 450,000 distinct CDR3 sequences, 25% to 40% of them seen only once. This clonotype occurred a few times. CDR3 length: 14 residues. Germline loops: CDR1 MNHEY, CDR2 SMNVEV (reference sequence). V was shortened by 2 bases and J by 8 bases, with 12 bases between the two germline ends. This receptor was identified in a human donor in good health (CMV status not recorded). Some clones in this sample may be carry-over from other donors' samples. The chain uses TRBV27 and TRBJ1-4; no firm D call. Source material: PBMCs. In DNA, the CDR3 is TGTGCCAGCAGTTTAAGTATAAATGGGGAAAAACTGTTTTTT. The encoded protein is CASSLSINGEKLFF.